The 15 T cell receptor beta chains listed next were all sequenced from one sample in a study of patients and donors after allogeneic stem cell transplantation. MiXCR, run by TCRdb on the RT-PCR reads, gives a single entry per CDR3 protein. The sample holds about 160,000 distinct CDR3 sequences, about 32% seen once. The sample consisted of blood, either unsorted or a sorted T cell fraction (not recorded which). The receptors were sampled from a human donor who was either an allogeneic HSCT recipient or a stem cell or donor lymphocyte infusion donor (not recorded which). It is not recorded whose cells these are; they may come from a transplant donor.

The chain uses TRBV28 and TRBJ2-3; D call uncertain. The germline CDR1 and CDR2 sequences are MDHEN and SYDVKM. Trimming shortened V by 5 bases and J by 4 bases, and 25 bases separated the two germline ends. This CDR3 has 18 residues. This chain's CDR3 is CASSLPTSLGNMADTQYF. CDR3 bases: TGTGCCAGCAGTCTGCCCACGTCCCTAGGTAATATGGCAGATACGCAGTATTTT.

This clonotype was counted ten times or more. This sequence joins TRBV12-3 or TRBV12-4 and TRBJ1-3; no clear D. V lost 5 bases and J lost 1, with 9 bases in between. The CDR3 has 14 amino acids. The CDR3: CASSAVSSGNTIYF. The CDR3 region has the DNA TGTGCCAGCAGTGCGGTTTCGTCTGGAAACACCATATATTTT.

This clonotype appeared a few times. The chain joins TRBV6-2 or TRBV6-3 to TRBJ1-4; TRBD1 is a possible D gene (5 bases). Germline V gives CDR1 MNHEY, CDR2 SVGEGT. The germline V and J ends were trimmed by 0 bases and 8 bases, with 13 bases remaining between them. The CDR3 is 15 residues long. The CDR3 loop reads CASSYSGTSREKLFF. The CDR3 coding sequence is TGTGCCAGCAGTTACTCCGGGACTTCGAGGGAAAAACTGTTTTTT.

The rearrangement links TRBV10-3 to TRBJ2-2, with a possible D match to TRBD2 (5 bases). V lost 8 bases and J 0 bases, leaving 7 bases between the germline ends. Germline V gene sequence: CDR1 ENHRY, CDR2 SYGVKD. The CDR3 runs 13 residues. The CDR3 region is CAIGRSNTGELFF. In DNA, the CDR3 is TGTGCCATCGGGAGATCGAACACCGGGGAGCTGTTTTTT.

V gene TRBV7-2 combines with J gene TRBJ2-5; D is possibly TRBD2 (6 bases). The V gene's germline CDR1 is SGHTA and CDR2 FQGNSA. The CDR3 length is 13 residues. Trimming left V 3 bases short and J 5 bases short, with 10 bases between. The CDR3 coding sequence is TGTGCCAGCAGCTTCTGGGGGGAGGAGACCCAGTACTTC. It codes for CASSFWGEETQYF.

The CDR3 loop is CAISVQDEQYF. The CDR3 nucleotides read TGTGCCATCAGTGTCCAGGACGAGCAGTACTTC. The J gene is TRBJ2-7, the V gene TRBV10-3, with unresolved D. The germline CDR1 and CDR2 sequences are ENHRY and SYGVKD. With 4 bases removed from V and 5 bases from J, the gap between germline ends came to 6 bases. The CDR3 is 11 amino acids.

This chain connects TRBV5-6 to TRBJ2-7, with 8 positions matching TRBD2. Trimming at V came to 1 base and at J to 2 bases, leaving 2 bases not matched to a gene. This CDR3 has 14 residues. CDR1 is SGHDT, CDR2 YYEEEE, per germline. This chain's CDR3 is CASSLNGRAYEQYF. CDR3 coding DNA: TGTGCCAGCAGCTTGAACGGGAGGGCCTACGAGCAGTACTTC.

The chain is built from TRBV20-1 and TRBJ1-5; D possibly corresponds to TRBD1 (6 bases). Deletions cut 6 bases from V and 4 bases from J, with 10 bases between. The germline CDR1 and CDR2 sequences are DFQATT and SNEGSKA (reference sequence). The CDR3 is 12 amino acids. The DNA for the CDR3 is TGCAGTGCGGGGGCAGTTAATCAGCCCCAGCATTTT. Protein product: CSAGAVNQPQHF.

The J gene is TRBJ1-1, the V gene TRBV12-3 or TRBV12-4, with a weak D call TRBD1 (6 bases). This CDR3 has 13 residues. With 6 bases removed from V and 11 bases from J, the gap between germline ends came to 19 bases. CDR3 bases: TGTGCCAGCAGCACCCGAGGGGGGCAGGCGGCTTTCTTT. Its translation is CASSTRGGQAAFF.

This clonotype was counted only a few times. The chain recombines TRBV4-3 with TRBJ1-2, with 7 bases identical to TRBD1. V shed 0 bases, J shed 8 bases, and the junction held 9 bases outside the gene matches. The CDR3 covers 15 residues. CDR1 is LGHNA, CDR2 YSLEER, per germline. This CDR3 reads CASSQDIGTVGGYTF. The CDR3 DNA is TGCGCCAGCAGCCAAGACATAGGGACAGTCGGAGGCTACACCTTC.

This clonotype was counted a few times. Here the CDR3 DNA reads TGTGCCAGCAGCTTAGTTGCAGATACGCAGTATTTT. As protein: CASSLVADTQYF. The chain employs TRBV7-9 and TRBJ2-3; no clear D. V lost 1 base to trimming and J lost 4 bases, with 3 bases between them. Per germline, CDR1 SEHNR and CDR2 FQNEAQ (reference sequence). The length of the CDR3 is 12 residues.

The chain has TRBV9 and TRBJ2-1, with 8 nucleotides matching TRBD2. The CDR3 sequence is 16 residues long. Germline V CDR1 and CDR2: SGDLS, YYNGEE. V shed 0 bases, J shed 2 bases, and the junction held 4 bases outside the gene matches. Written as DNA, the CDR3 is TGTGCCAGCAGCGTAGCGAACGGGAGGGCCTACAATGAGCAGTTCTTC. It is translated as CASSVANGRAYNEQFF. The entire variable domain, with the rest obtained from reference TRBV9 and TRBJ2-1, is as follows: DSGVTQTPKHLITATGQRVTLRCSPRSGDLSVYWYQQSLDQGLQFLIQYYNGEERAKGNILERFSAQQFPDLHSELNLSSLELGDSALYFCASSVANGRAYNEQFFGPGTRLTVL.

In this sample, this clonotype turned up many times. The chain joins TRBV12-3 or TRBV12-4 to TRBJ1-5; 7 bases map to TRBD1. Trimming removed 6 bases from V and 4 bases from J; junction bases left unmatched: 6. The CDR3 has 14 residues. The CDR3 region is CASSGTARNQPQHF. CDR3 DNA: TGTGCCAGCAGCGGGACAGCCCGGAATCAGCCCCAGCATTTT.

The CDR3 DNA reads as TGCGCCAGCAGCTTGAACAGGGAGTGCTATGGCTACACCTTC. Its protein is CASSLNRECYGYTF. This sequence joins TRBV5-1 and TRBJ1-2; D perhaps matches TRBD1 (6 bases). V lost 1 base and J 4 bases, leaving 11 bases between the germline ends. Germline V CDR1 and CDR2: SGHRS, YFSETQ. The CDR3 consists of 14 residues.

V usage is TRBV10-3 and J usage is TRBJ2-2; 7 nucleotides line up with TRBD2. There are 15 residues in the CDR3. V shed 6 bases and J 3 bases; nucleotides not matched to a gene: 7. Per germline, CDR1 ENHRY and CDR2 SYGVKD. Here the CDR3 DNA reads TGTGCCATCAGAGGACTAGATGGGTACACCGGGGAGCTGTTTTTT. This encodes CAIRGLDGYTGELFF.